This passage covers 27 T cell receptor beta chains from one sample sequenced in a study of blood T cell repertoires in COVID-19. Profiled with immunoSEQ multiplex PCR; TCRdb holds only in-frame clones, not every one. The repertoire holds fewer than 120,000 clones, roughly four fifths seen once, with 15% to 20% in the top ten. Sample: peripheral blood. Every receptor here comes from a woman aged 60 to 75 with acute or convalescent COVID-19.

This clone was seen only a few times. The DNA of the CDR3 is TGTGCCAGTACCCCACAGGGGGGGTCTGAAGCTTTCTTT. Translation gives CASTPQGGSEAFF. The V and J genes are TRBV19 and TRBJ1-1; 8 bases are shared with TRBD1. Germline-derived CDR1 and CDR2 are LNHDA and SQIVND (reference sequence). CDR3 length equals 13 residues. V was pared by 7 bases and J by 6 bases, with 7 bases of the junction left unmatched.

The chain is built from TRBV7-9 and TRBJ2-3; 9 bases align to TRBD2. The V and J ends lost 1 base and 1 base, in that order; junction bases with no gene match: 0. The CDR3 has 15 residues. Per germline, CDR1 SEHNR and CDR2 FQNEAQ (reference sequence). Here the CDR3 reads CASSLGTSGTDTQYF. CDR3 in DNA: TGTGCCAGCAGCTTAGGGACTAGCGGCACAGATACGCAGTATTTT.

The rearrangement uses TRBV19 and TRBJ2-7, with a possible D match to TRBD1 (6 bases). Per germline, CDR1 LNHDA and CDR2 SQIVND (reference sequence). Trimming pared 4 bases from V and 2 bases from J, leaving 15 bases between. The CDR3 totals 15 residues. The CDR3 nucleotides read TGTGCCAGTAGTAAAGTACAGGGATATACCTACGAGCAGTACTTC. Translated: CASSKVQGYTYEQYF.

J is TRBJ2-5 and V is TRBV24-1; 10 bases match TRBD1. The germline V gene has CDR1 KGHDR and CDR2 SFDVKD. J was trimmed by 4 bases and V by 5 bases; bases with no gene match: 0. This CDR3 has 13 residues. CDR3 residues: CATSGTGGETQYF. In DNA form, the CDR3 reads TGTGCCACCAGTGGGACAGGGGGAGAGACCCAGTACTTC.

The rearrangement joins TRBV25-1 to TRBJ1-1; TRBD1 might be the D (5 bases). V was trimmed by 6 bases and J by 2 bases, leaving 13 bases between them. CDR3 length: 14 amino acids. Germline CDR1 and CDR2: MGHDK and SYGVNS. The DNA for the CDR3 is TGTGCCAGCAGGGATTCCGGGGGAAACACTGAAGCTTTCTTT. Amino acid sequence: CASRDSGGNTEAFF.

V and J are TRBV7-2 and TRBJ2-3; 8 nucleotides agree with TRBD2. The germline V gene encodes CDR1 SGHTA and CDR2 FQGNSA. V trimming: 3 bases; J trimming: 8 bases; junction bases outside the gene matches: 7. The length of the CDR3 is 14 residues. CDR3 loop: CASSLRGAQSTQYF. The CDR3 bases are TGTGCCAGCAGCTTGCGGGGGGCCCAGAGTACGCAGTATTTT.

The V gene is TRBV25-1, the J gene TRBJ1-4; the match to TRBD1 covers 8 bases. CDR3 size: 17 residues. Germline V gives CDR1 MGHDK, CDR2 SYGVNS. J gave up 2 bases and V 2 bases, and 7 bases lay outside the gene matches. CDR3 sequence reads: CASSEPRGHATNEKLFF. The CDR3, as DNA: TGTGCCAGCAGTGAACCCAGGGGGCATGCTACTAATGAAAAACTGTTTTTT.

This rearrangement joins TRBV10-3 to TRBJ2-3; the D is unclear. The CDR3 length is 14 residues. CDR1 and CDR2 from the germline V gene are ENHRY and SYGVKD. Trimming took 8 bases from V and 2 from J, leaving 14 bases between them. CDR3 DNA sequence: TGTGCCATCGGGTCTGCGAGCGACACAGATACGCAGTATTTT. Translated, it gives CAIGSASDTDTQYF.

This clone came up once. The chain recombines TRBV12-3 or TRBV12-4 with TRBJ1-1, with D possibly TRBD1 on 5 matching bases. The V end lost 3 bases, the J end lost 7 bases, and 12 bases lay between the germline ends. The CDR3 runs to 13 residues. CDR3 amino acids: CASSLRGGHEAFF. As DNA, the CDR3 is TGTGCCAGCAGTTTGCGGGGGGGTCATGAAGCTTTCTTT.

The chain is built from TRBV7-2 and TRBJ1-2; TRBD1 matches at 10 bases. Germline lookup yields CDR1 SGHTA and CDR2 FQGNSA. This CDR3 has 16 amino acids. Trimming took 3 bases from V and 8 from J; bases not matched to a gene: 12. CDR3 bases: TGTGCCAGCAGCTTCCGGGCAGGGACAGGGGTGGGCGGCTACACCTTC. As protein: CASSFRAGTGVGGYTF.

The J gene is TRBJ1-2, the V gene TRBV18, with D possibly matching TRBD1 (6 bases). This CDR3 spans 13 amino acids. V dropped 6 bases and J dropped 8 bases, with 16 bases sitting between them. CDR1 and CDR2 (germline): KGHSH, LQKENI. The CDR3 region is CASSQGQPQGYTF. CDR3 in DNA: TGTGCCAGCTCCCAAGGACAGCCCCAGGGCTACACCTTC.

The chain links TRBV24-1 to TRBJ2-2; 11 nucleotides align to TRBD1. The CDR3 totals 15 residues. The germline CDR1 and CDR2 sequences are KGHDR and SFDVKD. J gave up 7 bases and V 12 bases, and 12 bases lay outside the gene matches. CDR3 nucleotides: TGTGCCCCGGATCTTGGACAGGGGGCGAACGGGGAGCTGTTTTTT. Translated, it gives CAPDLGQGANGELFF.

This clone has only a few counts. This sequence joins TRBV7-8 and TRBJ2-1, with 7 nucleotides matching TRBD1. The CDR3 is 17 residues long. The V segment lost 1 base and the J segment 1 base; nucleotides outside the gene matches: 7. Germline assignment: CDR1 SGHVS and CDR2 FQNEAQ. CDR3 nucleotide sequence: TGTGCCAGCAGCTTAGACGACAGGGTTGAGTCCTACAATGAGCAGTTCTTC. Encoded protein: CASSLDDRVESYNEQFF.

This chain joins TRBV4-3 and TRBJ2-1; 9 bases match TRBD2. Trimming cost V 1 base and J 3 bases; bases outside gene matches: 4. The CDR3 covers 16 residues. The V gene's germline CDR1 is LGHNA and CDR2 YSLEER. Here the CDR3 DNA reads TGCGCCAGCAGCCAAGGAGGAGCGGGGGGCTACAATGAGCAGTTCTTC. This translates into CASSQGGAGGYNEQFF.

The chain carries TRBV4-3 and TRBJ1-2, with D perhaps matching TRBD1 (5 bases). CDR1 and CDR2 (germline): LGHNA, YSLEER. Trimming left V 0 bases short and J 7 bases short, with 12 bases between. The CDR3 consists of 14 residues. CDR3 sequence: CASSQDRQRGGYTF. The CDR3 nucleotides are TGCGCCAGCAGCCAAGACCGGCAAAGGGGTGGCTACACCTTC.

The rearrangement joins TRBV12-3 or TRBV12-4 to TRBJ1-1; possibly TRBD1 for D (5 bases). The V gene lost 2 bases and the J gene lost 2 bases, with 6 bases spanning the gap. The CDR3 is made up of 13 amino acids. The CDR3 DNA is TGTGCCAGCAGTTTAACAGGTAACACTGAAGCTTTCTTT. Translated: CASSLTGNTEAFF.

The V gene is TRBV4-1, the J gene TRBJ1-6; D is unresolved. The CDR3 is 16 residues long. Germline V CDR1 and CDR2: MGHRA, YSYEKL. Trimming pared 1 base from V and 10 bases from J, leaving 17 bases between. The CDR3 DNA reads TGCGCCAGCAGCCAAGTCCCCGTTTCCCTGAGGTCACCCCTCCACTTT. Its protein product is CASSQVPVSLRSPLHF.

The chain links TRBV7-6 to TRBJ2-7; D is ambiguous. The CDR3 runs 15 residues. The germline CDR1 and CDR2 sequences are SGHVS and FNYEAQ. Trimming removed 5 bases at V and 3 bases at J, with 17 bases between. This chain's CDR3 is CASSPQATGDYEQYF. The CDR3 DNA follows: TGTGCCAGCAGCCCCCAAGCAACTGGAGACTACGAGCAGTACTTC.

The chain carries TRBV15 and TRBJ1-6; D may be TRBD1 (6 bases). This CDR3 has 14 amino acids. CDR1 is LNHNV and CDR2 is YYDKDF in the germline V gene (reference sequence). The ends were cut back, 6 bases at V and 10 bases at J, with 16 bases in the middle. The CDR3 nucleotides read TGTGCCACCAGGCCCACAGGGTCTGGCTCACCCCTCCACTTT. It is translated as CATRPTGSGSPLHF.

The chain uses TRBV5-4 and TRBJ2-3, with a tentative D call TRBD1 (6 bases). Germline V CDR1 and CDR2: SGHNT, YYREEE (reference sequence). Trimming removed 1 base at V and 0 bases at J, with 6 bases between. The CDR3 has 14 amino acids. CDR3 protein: CASSLRGSTDTQYF. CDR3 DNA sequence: TGTGCCAGCAGCTTGAGGGGGAGCACAGATACGCAGTATTTT.

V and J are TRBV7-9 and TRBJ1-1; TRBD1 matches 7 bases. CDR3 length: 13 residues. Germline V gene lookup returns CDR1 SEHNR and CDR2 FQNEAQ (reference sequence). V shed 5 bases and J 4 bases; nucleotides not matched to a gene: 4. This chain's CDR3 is CASSQNRGTEAFF. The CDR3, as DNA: TGTGCCAGCAGCCAGAACAGGGGCACTGAAGCTTTCTTT.

CDR3: CAWSGTVQEKLFF. The CDR3 DNA reads as TGTGCCTGGAGCGGGACAGTACAAGAAAAACTGTTTTTT. This chain connects TRBV30 to TRBJ1-4; 7 nucleotides line up with TRBD1. CDR1 GTSNPN and CDR2 SVGIG come from the germline V gene (reference sequence). With V trimmed by 3 bases and J by 8 bases, 6 bases remained unmatched. CDR3 length: 13 residues.

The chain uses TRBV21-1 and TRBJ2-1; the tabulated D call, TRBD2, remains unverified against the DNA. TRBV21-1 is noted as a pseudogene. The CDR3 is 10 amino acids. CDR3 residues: CASGGGEQFF. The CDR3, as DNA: TGTGCCAGCGGCGGAGGTGAGCAGTTCTTC.

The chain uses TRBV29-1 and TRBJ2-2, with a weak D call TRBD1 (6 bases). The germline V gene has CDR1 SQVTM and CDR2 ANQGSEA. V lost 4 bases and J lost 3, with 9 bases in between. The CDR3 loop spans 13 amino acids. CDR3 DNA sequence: TGCAGCGTTGCAGGGGCCGACACCGGGGAGCTGTTTTTT. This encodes CSVAGADTGELFF.

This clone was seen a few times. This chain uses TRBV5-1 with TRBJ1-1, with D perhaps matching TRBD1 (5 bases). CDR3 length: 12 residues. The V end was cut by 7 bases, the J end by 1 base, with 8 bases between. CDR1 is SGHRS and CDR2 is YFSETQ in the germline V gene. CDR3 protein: CASRQWNTEAFF. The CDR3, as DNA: TGCGCCAGCCGACAGTGGAACACTGAAGCTTTCTTT.

The CDR3 here is CASSRQAANTEAFF. The CDR3 nucleotides are TGTGCCAGCAGTAGACAGGCGGCGAACACTGAAGCTTTCTTT. The rearrangement uses TRBV6-5 and TRBJ1-1; TRBD1 might be the D (6 bases). Germline CDR1 is MNHEY and CDR2 is SVGAGI. With 5 bases removed from V and 1 base from J, the gap between germline ends came to 11 bases. The CDR3 consists of 14 residues.

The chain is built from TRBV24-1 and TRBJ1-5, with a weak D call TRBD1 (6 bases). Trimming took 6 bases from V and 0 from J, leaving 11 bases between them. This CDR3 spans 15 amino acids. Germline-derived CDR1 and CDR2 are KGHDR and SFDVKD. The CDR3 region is CATSTGTTSNQPQHF. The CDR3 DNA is TGTGCCACCAGTACCGGGACAACTAGCAATCAGCCCCAGCATTTT.